The 2 T cell receptor beta chains in this list originate from one sample, sequenced in a study. Each CDR3 protein is one row after TCRdb ran MiXCR on the reads. This sample has around 4,000 distinct CDR3 sequences, with 9.5% to 10% found just once. Sample: CD4+ T cells from peripheral blood. The receptor source for this set is a human donor with rheumatoid arthritis.

This clonotype rates as medium-sized. V is TRBV20-1 and J is TRBJ2-4, with a tentative D call TRBD2 (6 bases). CDR3 length: 15 amino acids. Per the germline V gene, CDR1 is DFQATT and CDR2 is SNEGSKA (reference sequence). V was shortened by 0 bases and J by 3 bases, with 12 bases between the two germline ends. CDR3 region: CSARDPGEVKNIQYF. DNA of the CDR3: TGCAGTGCTAGAGATCCCGGGGAGGTCAAAAACATTCAGTACTTC.

This clonotype is classed as medium-sized. The V call is TRBV5-1, the J call TRBJ2-1; 7 bases line up with TRBD1. Germline loops: CDR1 SGHRS, CDR2 YFSETQ. Trimming took 3 bases from V and 3 from J; bases not matched to a gene: 3. The CDR3 contains 14 residues. CDR3: CASSSGQNYNEQFF. CDR3 sequence (DNA): TGCGCCAGCAGCTCGGGACAGAACTACAATGAGCAGTTCTTC. Supplemented by reference TRBV5-1 and TRBJ2-1, the full variable domain reads KAGVTQTPRYLIKTRGQQVTLSCSPISGHRSVSWYQQTPGQGLQFLFEYFSETQRNKGNFPGRFSGRQFSNSRSEMNVSTLELGDSALYLCASSSGQNYNEQFFGPGTRLTVL.